A selection of T cell receptor beta chains follows, all from one sample in a study of beta chain features in type 1 diabetes. TCRdb's table, derived via immunoSEQ multiplex PCR, lists solely in-frame clones and lacks some. This table has 500,000 to 700,000 clones, about 16% appearing once. Specimen: naive CD4+ T cells from blood. These receptors were collected from a man younger than 30 in good health. Both conserved end residues are part of each CDR3. Fields, in order: D gene, J gene, clone size, V gene, CDR3 protein, CDR3 DNA. The D gene is left open where the match is weak. Expanded clones get a size class; other rows say once, few or many, or leave the size out.

. | TRBJ1-4 | few | TRBV7-2 | CASSLATGAPNEKLFF | TGTGCCAGCAGCTTAGCGACGGGGGCTCCAAATGAAAAACTGTTTTTT
. | TRBJ2-5 | . | TRBV7-3 | CASSLGSASGETQYF | TGTGCCAGCAGCTTAGGCAGCGCGAGCGGAGAGACCCAGTACTTC
. | TRBJ2-7 | few | TRBV28 | CASTSPLRSYEQYF | TGTGCCAGCACCTCCCCTCTTCGCTCCTACGAGCAGTACTTC
. | TRBJ2-5 | few | TRBV25-1 | CASSLKETQYF | TGTGCCAGCAGTCTCAAGGAGACCCAGTACTTC
. | TRBJ2-5 | few | TRBV20-1 | CSARPRETQYF | TGCAGTGCTAGGCCCCGGGAGACCCAGTACTTC
. | TRBJ2-3 | few | TRBV19 | CASSMTRATDTQYF | TGTGCCAGTAGTATGACGCGGGCCACAGATACGCAGTATTTT
. | TRBJ1-5 | few | TRBV2 | CASSVTDRQISNQPQHF | TGTGCCAGCAGCGTTACAGACAGACAAATTAGCAATCAGCCCCAGCATTTT
. | TRBJ2-7 | few | TRBV29-1 | CSSTGLDYEQYF | TGCAGCTCGACAGGACTGGACTACGAGCAGTACTTC
. | TRBJ1-3 | . | TRBV28 | CASSSPTGWISGNTIYF | TGTGCCAGCAGTTCTCCCACAGGGTGGATCTCTGGAAACACCATATATTTT
. | TRBJ1-2 | . | TRBV15 | CATSRDLGAGGYTF | TGTGCCACCAGCAGAGATTTGGGGGCAGGGGGCTACACCTTC
. | TRBJ2-5 | few | TRBV11-2 | CASSSNQGGGTQYF | TGTGCCAGCAGCTCGAACCAGGGTGGAGGGACCCAGTACTTC
TRBD2 | TRBJ2-1 | . | TRBV9 | CASSVEGLAPYNEQFF | TGTGCCAGCAGCGTAGAGGGACTAGCCCCGTACAATGAGCAGTTCTTC
TRBD1 | TRBJ1-1 | few | TRBV7-2 | CASSLRDSPNTEAFF | TGTGCCAGCAGCCTAAGGGACAGTCCGAACACTGAAGCTTTCTTT
TRBD1 | TRBJ1-2 | . | TRBV7-9 | CASSDGQGNYGYTF | TGTGCCAGCAGCGACGGACAGGGGAACTATGGCTACACCTTC
TRBD1 | TRBJ1-4 | few | TRBV7-2 | CASSTRAQGAVEKLFF | TGTGCCAGCAGCACGAGGGCACAGGGGGCTGTCGAAAAACTGTTTTTT
. | TRBJ2-5 | few | TRBV19 | CASSRIQETQYF | TGTGCCAGTTCCAGAATCCAAGAGACCCAGTACTTC
. | TRBJ2-5 | few | TRBV6-5 | CASSYGQVVQYF | TGTGCCAGCAGTTATGGACAAGTGGTCCAGTACTTC
. | TRBJ2-7 | few | TRBV4-1 | CASSHGATVHEQYF | TGCGCCAGCAGCCATGGAGCTACAGTCCACGAGCAGTACTTC
TRBD2 | TRBJ2-5 | few | TRBV4-2 | CASSQGGLAGIQETQYF | TGTGCCAGCAGCCAAGGCGGACTAGCGGGAATTCAAGAGACCCAGTACTTC
TRBD1 | TRBJ1-2 | few | TRBV5-1 | CASSRTGGAYGYTF | TGCGCCAGCAGCAGAACAGGGGGCGCATATGGCTACACCTTC
. | TRBJ1-2 | few | TRBV6-1 | CASSDWGNYGYTF | TGTGCCAGCAGTGATTGGGGGAACTATGGCTACACCTTC
. | TRBJ1-1 | . | TRBV6-6 | CASSMKGLNTEAFF | TGTGCCAGCAGTATGAAAGGGTTGAACACTGAAGCTTTCTTT
TRBD2 | TRBJ2-5 | . | TRBV2 | CASSAASGRKETQYF | TGTGCCAGCAGTGCAGCTAGCGGGAGGAAAGAGACCCAGTACTTC
. | TRBJ1-5 | . | TRBV6-5 | CASSLRGEYGQPQHF | TGTGCCAGCAGTCTAAGAGGGGAATACGGCCAGCCCCAGCATTTT
. | TRBJ2-1 | few | TRBV19 | CASRSRELHNEQFF | TGTGCCAGTAGATCCAGGGAGTTACACAATGAGCAGTTCTTC
TRBD2 | TRBJ2-3 | . | TRBV6-1 | CASSDPGLGAYTQYF | TGTGCCAGCAGTGACCCGGGACTAGGGGCTTATACGCAGTATTTT
TRBD1 | TRBJ2-7 | . | TRBV7-3 | CASSLDRDHEQYF | TGTGCCAGCAGCTTGGACAGGGACCACGAGCAGTACTTC